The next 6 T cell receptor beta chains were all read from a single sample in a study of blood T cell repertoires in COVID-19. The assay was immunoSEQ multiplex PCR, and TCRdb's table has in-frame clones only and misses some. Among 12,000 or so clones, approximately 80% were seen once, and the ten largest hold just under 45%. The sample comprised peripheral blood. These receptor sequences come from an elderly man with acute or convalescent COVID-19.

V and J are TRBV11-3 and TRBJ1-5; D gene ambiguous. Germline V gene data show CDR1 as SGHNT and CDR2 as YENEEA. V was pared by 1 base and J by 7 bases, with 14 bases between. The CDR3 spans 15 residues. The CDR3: CASSLVRRAGQPQHF. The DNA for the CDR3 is TGTGCCAGCAGCTTAGTCCGGCGGGCTGGGCAGCCCCAGCATTTT.

The CDR3: CASSQDRLGYNEQFF. DNA for the CDR3: TGTGCCAGCAGCCAAGATCGTCTCGGCTACAATGAGCAGTTCTTC. The rearrangement uses TRBV3-1 (or the pseudogene TRBV3-2) and TRBJ2-1; D ambiguous. This CDR3 comprises 15 residues. The germline gives CDR1 LGHDT, CDR2 YNNKEL (reference sequence). Trimming shortened V by 0 bases and J by 3 bases, and 9 bases separated the two germline ends.

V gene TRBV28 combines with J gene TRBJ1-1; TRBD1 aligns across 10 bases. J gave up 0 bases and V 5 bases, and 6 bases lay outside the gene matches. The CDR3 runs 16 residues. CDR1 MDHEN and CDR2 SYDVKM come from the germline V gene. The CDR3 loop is CASSPGGQGMNTEAFF. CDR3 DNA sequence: TGTGCCAGCAGTCCGGGGGGACAGGGGATGAACACTGAAGCTTTCTTT.

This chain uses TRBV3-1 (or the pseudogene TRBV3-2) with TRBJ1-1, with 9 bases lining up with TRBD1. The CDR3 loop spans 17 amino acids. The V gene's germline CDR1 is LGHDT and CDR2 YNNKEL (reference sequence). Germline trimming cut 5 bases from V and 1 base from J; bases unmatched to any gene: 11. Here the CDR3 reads CASSNWDRVEGNTEAFF. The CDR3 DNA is TGTGCCAGCAGCAACTGGGACAGGGTTGAGGGGAACACTGAAGCTTTCTTT.

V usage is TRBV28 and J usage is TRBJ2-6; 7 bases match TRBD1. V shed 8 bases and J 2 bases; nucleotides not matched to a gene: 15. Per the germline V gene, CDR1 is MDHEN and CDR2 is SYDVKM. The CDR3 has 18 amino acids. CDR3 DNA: TGTGCCAGCCAAACTCCGACAGGGAGCCTCCCTGGGGCCAACGTCCTGACTTTC. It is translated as CASQTPTGSLPGANVLTF.

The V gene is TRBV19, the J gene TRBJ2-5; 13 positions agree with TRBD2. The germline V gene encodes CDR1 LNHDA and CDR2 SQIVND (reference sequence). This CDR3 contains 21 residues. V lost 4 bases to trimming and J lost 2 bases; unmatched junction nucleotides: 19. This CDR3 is CASSTTFPGLAGSRQQETQYF. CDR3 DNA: TGTGCCAGTAGTACGACCTTCCCGGGACTAGCGGGGTCTCGTCAGCAAGAGACCCAGTACTTC.